The 28 T cell receptor beta chains given below trace back to one sample, sequenced in a study of regulatory T cells in long-lasting Graves disease listed by TCRdb under 2021. The sample's time point label, decoded: persistent/refractory GD, antithyroid drugs over 5 years with positive TRAb. For both TCR sequencing and RNA sequencing, RNA was extracted from PBMCs using TRIzol. Library preparation was by multiplex PCR. Sequencing was carried out with an Illumina HiSeq 4000. To build TCR beta libraries, CDR3 regions were amplified by Arm-PCR using iRepertoire HTBI primers. Using fastp at Q25 and MiXCR, TCRdb reprocessed the public reads and kept productive beta chains. Under each unique CDR3 protein, matching rows form one entry showing the most common genes and DNA. In all, the sample holds approximately 440,000 distinct CDR3 sequences, and around a quarter of those were seen once. About a quarter of the sample rests with the top ten.

Sequenced material: peripheral blood mononuclear cells (PBMCs), taken when the disease was refractory, from a patient treated with antithyroid drugs. These receptors came from a female donor with Graves disease.

There are a few counts of this clonotype. This chain joins TRBV20-1 and TRBJ1-2; D is possibly TRBD1 (5 bases). Per the germline V gene, CDR1 is DFQATT and CDR2 is SNEGSKA (reference sequence). V lost 5 bases and J 8 bases, leaving 18 bases between the germline ends. The CDR3 contains 13 residues. CDR3 DNA sequence: TGCAGTGCTGGCTTGGGGCGTCCGGGAGGCTACACCTTC. Its protein product is CSAGLGRPGGYTF.

The rearrangement joins TRBV7-9 to TRBJ1-1, with no clear D. This CDR3 region has 14 residues. The germline CDR1 and CDR2 sequences are SEHNR and FQNEAQ (reference sequence). Trimming pared 2 bases from V and 1 base from J, leaving 8 bases between. This CDR3 is CASSLRHENTEAFF. CDR3 in DNA: TGTGCCAGCAGCTTAAGGCATGAGAACACTGAAGCTTTCTTT. Supplemented by reference TRBV7-9 and TRBJ1-1, the full variable domain reads DTGVSQNPRHKITKRGQNVTFRCDPISEHNRLYWYRQTLGQGPEFLTYFQNEAQLEKSRLLSDRFSAERPKGSFSTLEIQRTEQGDSAMYLCASSLRHENTEAFFGQGTRLTVV.

This clonotype appeared many times. V usage is TRBV28 and J usage is TRBJ1-2; D unresolved. The V gene lost 10 bases and the J gene lost 2 bases, with 14 bases spanning the gap. This CDR3 comprises 13 residues. Per the germline V gene, CDR1 is MDHEN and CDR2 is SYDVKM. CDR3: CATLIFGNYGYTF. For the CDR3, the DNA is TGTGCCACCCTTATATTTGGGAACTATGGCTACACCTTC.

A remark on this clonotype: A much larger clone lies a single base off, so this may be a read error. This chain uses TRBV2 with TRBJ1-5; the D is unclear. V dropped 3 bases and J dropped 6 bases, with 9 bases sitting between them. The germline V gene has CDR1 SNHLY and CDR2 FYNNEI. The CDR3 sequence is 13 residues long. DNA for the CDR3: TGTGCCAGCAGTGAGATTGGGTCTCAGCCCCAGCATTTT. It specifies CASSEIGSQPQHF.

This clonotype was observed a few times. The rearrangement uses TRBV3-1 and TRBJ2-1; TRBD2 matches at 16 bases. Germline V gene sequence: CDR1 LGHDT, CDR2 YNNKEL (reference sequence). With 6 bases clipped from V and 6 bases from J, the junction kept 5 bases outside the gene matches. This CDR3 is built from 16 residues. The CDR3 protein is CASSRGLAGGFNEQFF. CDR3 DNA sequence: TGTGCCAGCAGTCGGGGACTAGCGGGAGGGTTCAATGAGCAGTTCTTC.

This clonotype was detected only a few times. The V and J genes are TRBV7-8 and TRBJ2-4; 7 bases line up with TRBD1. V shed 3 bases and J 5 bases; nucleotides not matched to a gene: 4. This CDR3 is built from 14 residues. Germline CDR1 is SGHVS and CDR2 is FQNEAQ. DNA of the CDR3: TGTGCCAGCAGCTTTGACAGGGTGCAAAACATTCAGTACTTC. Its protein product is CASSFDRVQNIQYF.

The gene calls are TRBV30 and TRBJ2-6, with a possible D match to TRBD2 (5 bases). Deletions cut 8 bases from V and 0 bases from J, with 11 bases between. Germline CDR1 is GTSNPN and CDR2 is SVGIG (reference sequence). The CDR3 is made up of 14 amino acids. CDR3 protein: CARNRDSGANVLTF. Written as DNA, the CDR3 is TGTGCCCGGAACCGGGACTCTGGGGCCAACGTCCTGACTTTC.

This chain connects TRBV6-1 to TRBJ2-2; D tentatively reads TRBD1 or TRBD2 (5 bases each). The germline V gene has CDR1 MNHNS and CDR2 SASEGT. With 6 bases removed from V and 7 bases from J, the gap between germline ends came to 18 bases. The CDR3 contains 15 residues. As DNA, the CDR3 is TGTGCCAGCAGCCAAACCGGGACGGCGGACGGGGAGCTGTTTTTT. Translated: CASSQTGTADGELFF.

This clonotype was recorded many times. The V gene is TRBV2, the J gene TRBJ2-5; 10 bases line up with TRBD2. Germline values: CDR1 SNHLY, CDR2 FYNNEI. Trimming at V came to 10 bases and at J to 3 bases, leaving 11 bases not matched to a gene. The CDR3 extends over 15 amino acids. The DNA of the CDR3 is TGTGCCACCCGCGGGGCTAGCGGGAGAGAAGAGACCCAGTACTTC. This sequence encodes CATRGASGREETQYF.

The sample holds a few counts of this clonotype. The chain uses TRBV28 and TRBJ1-6; D remains ambiguous. Per the germline V gene, CDR1 is MDHEN and CDR2 is SYDVKM. The length of the CDR3 is 14 residues. V dropped 3 bases and J dropped 7 bases, with 10 bases sitting between them. In DNA, the CDR3 is TGTGCCAGCAGTTTTTCGGTTAACAATTCACCCCTCCACTTT. Translating gives CASSFSVNNSPLHF.

This chain connects TRBV18 to TRBJ1-4; D gene uncertain. This CDR3 is 12 amino acids long. Germline CDR1 is KGHSH and CDR2 is LQKENI. Trimming left V 6 bases short and J 8 bases short, with 10 bases between. This CDR3 is CASSREEEKLFF. The CDR3 region has the DNA TGTGCCAGCTCCCGGGAAGAGGAAAAACTGTTTTTT.

The chain has TRBV13 and TRBJ2-3; tentatively, D is TRBD2 (5 bases). V was shortened by 5 bases and J by 0 bases, with 9 bases between the two germline ends. The germline V gene has CDR1 PRHDT and CDR2 FYEKMQ (reference sequence). The CDR3 spans 14 residues. CDR3: CASSIRGSTDTQYF. CDR3 DNA: TGTGCCAGCAGCATACGGGGAAGCACAGATACGCAGTATTTT.

The V and J genes are TRBV10-3 and TRBJ1-2; D ambiguous. Germline V gives CDR1 ENHRY, CDR2 SYGVKD. CDR3 size: 15 residues. V was clipped by 0 bases and J by 4 bases, with 12 bases between them. CDR3 in DNA: TGTGCCATCAGTGAGTCGAGCGAGGTGAGCTATGGCTACACCTTC. Amino acids: CAISESSEVSYGYTF.

This clonotype was observed a few times. The V and J genes are TRBV7-9 and TRBJ1-5; 7 bases map to TRBD1. The CDR3 is 15 residues long. CDR1 SEHNR and CDR2 FQNEAQ come from the germline V gene (reference sequence). Trimming cost V 5 bases and J 0 bases; bases outside gene matches: 4. The CDR3 nucleotides are TGTGCCAGCAGCACAGGGGACAGTAGCAATCAGCCCCAGCATTTT. Protein: CASSTGDSSNQPQHF.

The V and J genes are TRBV5-1 and TRBJ2-7, with 7 bases fitting TRBD1. The germline gives CDR1 SGHRS, CDR2 YFSETQ. With 2 bases clipped from V and 4 bases from J, the junction kept 6 bases outside the gene matches. This CDR3 contains 14 residues. The CDR3 spells CASSLRQGIYEQYF. In DNA form, the CDR3 reads TGCGCCAGCAGCTTAAGACAGGGCATATACGAGCAGTACTTC.

The chain recombines TRBV27 with TRBJ2-7; 10 nucleotides match TRBD1. This CDR3 has 14 amino acids. With 4 bases clipped from V and 6 bases from J, the junction kept 6 bases outside the gene matches. Germline V lookup: CDR1 MNHEY, CDR2 SMNVEV (reference sequence). CDR3 DNA: TGTGCCAGCAGTTCCCGGGACAGGGGTTCCGAGCAGTACTTC. Its protein product is CASSSRDRGSEQYF.

This clonotype has ten or more counts. V gene TRBV29-1 combines with J gene TRBJ2-7, with 11 bases aligning to TRBD1. J lost 2 bases, V lost 7 bases, and 10 bases had no gene match. This CDR3 has 15 residues. The V gene's germline CDR1 is SQVTM and CDR2 ANQGSEA. The CDR3 coding sequence is TGCAGCGGTGTAGACCGGGACAGGGGGACCTACGAGCAGTACTTC. Protein product: CSGVDRDRGTYEQYF.

The V and J genes are TRBV20-1 and TRBJ1-1, with unresolved D. CDR3 size: 13 residues. CDR1 and CDR2 (germline): DFQATT, SNEGSKA (reference sequence). V dropped 5 bases and J dropped 0 bases, with 10 bases sitting between them. As DNA, the CDR3 is TGCAGTGCTTTACGGATCATGAACACTGAAGCTTTCTTT. It encodes CSALRIMNTEAFF.

About this clonotype itself: A much larger clonotype is one base distant, so this may be a read error. The chain joins TRBV7-2 to TRBJ1-2; 7 nucleotides agree with TRBD1. The CDR3 is 14 residues long. Germline V gene lookup returns CDR1 SGHTA and CDR2 FQGNSA. CDR3 coding DNA: TGTGCCAACAGCTTAGTGGGACAGAACTATGGCTACACCTTC. It translates to CANSLVGQNYGYTF.

The chain joins TRBV6-5 to TRBJ2-7, with TRBD1 as a possible D gene (5 bases). The germline V and J ends were trimmed by 0 bases and 2 bases, with 17 bases remaining between them. The germline CDR1 and CDR2 sequences are MNHEY and SVGAGI. This CDR3 is built from 17 residues. This CDR3 reads CASSYSRSGRTTYEQYF. CDR3 nucleotide sequence: TGTGCCAGCAGTTACTCGAGGTCTGGCAGGACAACCTACGAGCAGTACTTC.

This chain links TRBV19 with TRBJ1-3; unclear D gene. The V end was cut by 3 bases, the J end by 0 bases, with 6 bases between. CDR3 length: 14 amino acids. CDR1 LNHDA and CDR2 SQIVND come from the germline V gene (reference sequence). Here the CDR3 reads CASSMISSGNTIYF. The CDR3 region has the DNA TGTGCCAGTAGTATGATCAGCTCTGGAAACACCATATATTTT.

This chain uses TRBV6-1 with TRBJ1-1; 10 positions match TRBD1. The trim removed 6 bases at V and 8 bases at J, leaving 9 bases unmatched. Germline V lookup: CDR1 MNHNS, CDR2 SASEGT. The CDR3 totals 14 residues. The CDR3 DNA is TGTGCCAGCAGACCCCGGGACAGGGGACTGGAAGCTTTCTTT. Protein sequence: CASRPRDRGLEAFF.

Only a few counts were recorded for this clonotype. V gene TRBV7-2 combines with J gene TRBJ2-7; 8 nucleotides align to TRBD2. J gave up 7 bases and V 5 bases, and 13 bases lay outside the gene matches. The CDR3 is made up of 15 amino acids. Germline-derived CDR1 and CDR2 are SGHTA and FQGNSA. DNA of the CDR3: TGTGCCAGCAGCAGCCGGGAGGGGACCTTGAGAGAGCAGTACTTC. Amino acid sequence: CASSSREGTLREQYF.

Turning to this clonotype: Being one base from a much bigger clone, this may be a read error. The CDR3 ends on some other residue instead of the conserved phenylalanine or tryptophan, so this is likely a read error. The chain uses TRBV15 and TRBJ2-7; D is perhaps TRBD1 (6 bases). V gave up 0 bases and J gave up 6 bases, with 18 bases separating them. Germline CDR1 reads LNHNV; CDR2 reads YYDKDF (reference sequence). This CDR3 region has 16 residues. CDR3 bases: TGTGCCACCAGCAGAGAAGGCTCCCACCTCAGGGGCGAGCAGTACTCC. This gives the protein CATSREGSHLRGEQYS.

The rearrangement uses TRBV20-1 and TRBJ2-2; D is unclear. Trimming shortened V by 5 bases and J by 0 bases, and 16 bases separated the two germline ends. Germline V CDR1 and CDR2: DFQATT, SNEGSKA (reference sequence). There are 16 residues in the CDR3. The CDR3 sequence: CSAPLFGPANTGELFF. As DNA, the CDR3 is TGCAGTGCTCCCTTGTTCGGCCCCGCGAACACCGGGGAGCTGTTTTTT.

A few counts support this clonotype. The chain recombines TRBV27 with TRBJ1-5, with D possibly TRBD1 on 5 matching bases. This CDR3 is 15 amino acids long. Between the trimmed V and J ends, which lost 6 bases and 2 bases, there was a span of 14 bases. CDR1 is MNHEY and CDR2 is SMNVEV in the germline V gene (reference sequence). The CDR3 sequence is CASRKGNSGNQPQHF. CDR3 nucleotide sequence: TGTGCCAGCAGGAAGGGGAATTCGGGCAATCAGCCCCAGCATTTT.

This chain uses TRBV19 with TRBJ2-2; no clear D gene. Germline V gives CDR1 LNHDA, CDR2 SQIVND (reference sequence). The V end was cut by 6 bases, the J end by 6 bases, with 11 bases between. The CDR3 is made up of 13 amino acids. Here the CDR3 DNA reads TGTGCCAGTAGCCTACTATACCCCGGGGAGCTGTTTTTT. As protein: CASSLLYPGELFF. Using reference TRBV19 and TRBJ2-2 for the parts outside the CDR3, the full variable domain is DGGITQSPKYLFRKEGQNVTLSCEQNLNHDAMYWYRQDPGQGLRLIYYSQIVNDFQKGDIAEGYSVSREKKESFPLTVTSAQKNPTAFYLCASSLLYPGELFFGEGSRLTVL.

This clonotype came up a few times. This chain connects TRBV24-1 to TRBJ2-2; D remains unclear. Germline CDR1 reads KGHDR; CDR2 reads SFDVKD. CDR3 size: 14 residues. V shed 4 bases and J shed 7 bases, with 12 bases lying between them. The CDR3 here is CATSDLSDSGELFF. The DNA for the CDR3 is TGTGCCACCAGTGACCTCTCAGATAGCGGGGAGCTGTTTTTT.